Following are 5 T cell receptor beta chains from one sample sequenced in a study of human versus mouse CDR3 diversity and MHC coevolution. TCRdb's table, derived via immunoSEQ multiplex PCR, lists solely in-frame clones and lacks some. The sample holds tens of thousands of clones; around 94% are singletons and the top ten take under 20%. Input material: naive CD4+ T cells from blood. Subset noted: CD45RO-negative CD62L-positive naive CD4 T cells. The receptors were sampled from a person aged 55 to 75 in good health.

The gene calls are TRBV5-5 and TRBJ1-1; D is ambiguous. CDR1 and CDR2 (germline): SGHKS, YYEKEE (reference sequence). The CDR3 length is 13 residues. Trimming stripped 4 bases from V and 4 bases from J, with 11 bases between. CDR3 nucleotide sequence: TGTGCCAGCAGCCTGTGGCGGGGCACTGAAGCTTTCTTT. Protein sequence: CASSLWRGTEAFF. Supplemented by reference TRBV5-5 and TRBJ1-1, the full variable domain reads DAGVTQSPTHLIKTRGQQVTLRCSPISGHKSVSWYQQVLGQGPQFIFQYYEKEERGRGNFPDRFSARQFPNYSSELNVNALLLGDSALYLCASSLWRGTEAFFGQGTRLTVV.

J is TRBJ1-3 and V is TRBV30, with D tentatively TRBD1 (6 bases). V lost 0 bases and J lost 3, with 6 bases in between. Germline CDR1 and CDR2: GTSNPN and SVGIG (reference sequence). The CDR3 length is 13 residues. CDR3 nucleotide sequence: TGTGCCTGGAGTGTACAGGGTGGAAACACCATATATTTT. Encoded protein: CAWSVQGGNTIYF.

This chain connects TRBV7-9 to TRBJ2-1, with a tentative D call TRBD2 (6 bases). The germline V and J ends were trimmed by 1 base and 0 bases, with 16 bases remaining between them. The germline V gene has CDR1 SEHNR and CDR2 FQNEAQ (reference sequence). The CDR3 sequence is 18 residues long. The DNA for the CDR3 is TGTGCCAGCAGCTTAGAGGCGGGACGGATTAGCTCCTACAATGAGCAGTTCTTC. It codes for CASSLEAGRISSYNEQFF.

The V and J genes are TRBV18 and TRBJ1-1, with TRBD1 matching 8 bases. The CDR3 extends over 16 amino acids. Per the germline V gene, CDR1 is KGHSH and CDR2 is LQKENI. The V segment lost 3 bases and the J segment 1 base; nucleotides outside the gene matches: 7. The CDR3 nucleotides read TGTGCCAGCTCACCCGTGACAGGGGCGGAGAACACTGAAGCTTTCTTT. Its translation is CASSPVTGAENTEAFF. The variable domain in full, completed from reference TRBV18 and TRBJ1-1, reads NAGVMQNPRHLVRRRGQEARLRCSPMKGHSHVYWYRQLPEEGLKFMVYLQKENIIDESGMPKERFSAEFPKEGPSILRIQQVVRGDSAAYFCASSPVTGAENTEAFFGQGTRLTVV.

This chain joins TRBV7-3 and TRBJ2-2; 7 bases are a match to TRBD2. V was clipped by 5 bases and J by 0 bases; unmatched bases: 9. This CDR3 comprises 17 residues. Germline V gene data show CDR1 as SGHTA and CDR2 as FQGTGA. The CDR3 DNA is TGTGCCAGCAGCCATTACCCTGGGGGGGCGAACACCGGGGAGCTGTTTTTT. Protein product: CASSHYPGGANTGELFF.